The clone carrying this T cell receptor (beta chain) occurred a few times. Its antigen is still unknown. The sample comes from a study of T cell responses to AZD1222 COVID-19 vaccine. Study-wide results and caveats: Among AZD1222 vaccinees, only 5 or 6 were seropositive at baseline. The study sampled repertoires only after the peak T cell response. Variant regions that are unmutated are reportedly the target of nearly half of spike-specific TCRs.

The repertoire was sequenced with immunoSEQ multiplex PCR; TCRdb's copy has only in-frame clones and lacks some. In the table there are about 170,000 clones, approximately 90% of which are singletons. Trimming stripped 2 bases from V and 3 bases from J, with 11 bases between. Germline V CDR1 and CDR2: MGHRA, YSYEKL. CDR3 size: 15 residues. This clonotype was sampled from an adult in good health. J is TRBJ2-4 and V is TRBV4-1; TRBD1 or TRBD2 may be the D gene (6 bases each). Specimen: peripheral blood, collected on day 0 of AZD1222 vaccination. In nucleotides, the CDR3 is TGCGCCAGCAGCCAATCCGGGGGCTTCAAAAACATTCAGTACTTC. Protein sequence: CASSQSGGFKNIQYF.